The rows below give T cell receptor beta chains drawn from one sample of a study. From the RT-PCR reads, TCRdb called clonotypes with MiXCR, one entry per CDR3 protein. In the table there are fewer than 800,000 distinct CDR3 sequences, approximately 15% of which are singletons. The sample comprised memory CD4+ T cells from blood. These receptors were obtained from a female donor in good health, serving as a healthy control. Both conserved end residues are part of each CDR3. Fields, in order: clone size, J gene, V gene, D gene, CDR3 DNA, CDR3 protein. D genes are given only for firm matches. Clone size, where shown, is once, few, many, or a class for clones that have expanded.

NA | TRBJ1-4 | TRBV10-3 | TRBD1 | TGTGCCATCAGTGGAGAGGCAGGGGGTGAAAAACTGTTTTTT | CAISGEAGGEKLFF
many | TRBJ2-7 | TRBV15 | NA | TGTGCCACCAGCGATACTAAACTAGCCCGCTCCTACGAGCAGTACTTC | CATSDTKLARSYEQYF
NA | TRBJ2-7 | TRBV20-1 | NA | TGCAGTGCTAAGAGGGGGCTGGACGGGAGGAACGAGCAGTACTTC | CSAKRGLDGRNEQYF
many | TRBJ2-3 | TRBV5-1 | TRBD2 | TGCGCCAGCAGCTATACCCTAGGACTAGCGACCGATACGCAGTATTTT | CASSYTLGLATDTQYF
few | TRBJ2-1 | TRBV15 | NA | TGTGCCACCAGGAGGACGTGGGGGCCTGGCGATGAGCAGTTCTTC | CATRRTWGPGDEQFF
NA | TRBJ2-1 | TRBV20-1 | TRBD2 | TGCAGTGCGATTCCGACTAGCGGGAGGTTCAATGAGCAGTTCTTC | CSAIPTSGRFNEQFF
few | TRBJ1-3 | TRBV29-1 | NA | TGCAGCGCTACGGACAGCTCTGGAAACACCATATATTTT | CSATDSSGNTIYF
many | TRBJ2-7 | TRBV29-1 | TRBD2 | TGCAGCGTTGCCCTAGCGGGAGCATCCTACGAGCAGTACTTC | CSVALAGASYEQYF
few | TRBJ2-2 | TRBV5-1 | TRBD2 | TGCGCCAGCAGCCTCCTCCCGTTAGCGGGGTCGAACACCGGGGAGCTGTTTTTT | CASSLLPLAGSNTGELFF
few | TRBJ1-5 | TRBV6-2/TRBV6-3 | NA | TGTGCCAGCAGCCCCACAGGGATTAGTCAGCCCCAGCATTTT | CASSPTGISQPQHF